This T cell receptor beta chain is drawn from a study of OX40 agonist ivuxolimab in advanced cancers. Turning to the study itself: Patients were infused with ivuxolimab every 2 weeks at 0.01 to 10 mg/kg. The dose-escalation cohort was roughly 84% male, with a mean age of approximately 61 years, ranging roughly 23 to 90. Patients achieving partial responses numbered three: one hepatocellular carcinoma case and two cutaneous melanoma cases.

V lost 0 bases, J lost 4 bases, and 6 bases lay in between. CDR3 size: 13 residues. Germline CDR1 reads MNHNY; CDR2 reads SVGAGI (reference sequence). Patients with a history of autoimmune disease or on systemic immunosuppression were excluded. Sequenced by immunoSEQ multiplex PCR; TCRdb stores in-frame clones only, minus some. The table records tens of thousands of clones, under 95% of them present only once. V gene TRBV6-6 combines with J gene TRBJ1-2; D is unresolved. Source: CD4+ or CD8+ T cells sorted from blood, taken in a trial of the OX40 agonist ivuxolimab. The sequence came from an adult with an advanced solid tumor such as melanoma, head and neck, liver or kidney cancer. CDR3 sequence reads: CASSYSAAYGYTF. The CDR3 DNA reads as TGTGCCAGCAGTTACTCTGCAGCCTATGGCTACACCTTC.